Given below is one T cell receptor beta chain in context. Which antigen it targets is not known. No base quality information exists; no much larger clone differs at one position. The sample belongs to a study of blood T cell repertoires in COVID-19 (TCRdb year 2020). As for the study more broadly: Samples from collaborators originated in the United States, Italy and Spain and spanned both the acute and convalescent phases of COVID-19. The sample metadata nearly always contained a de-identified subject ID, COVID-19 status, age in years and sex. Deeply sampled blood TCRbeta repertoires from subjects exposed to, actively infected with, or recovered from COVID-19 were included in the dataset. The prospective study material was composed of cDNA or gDNA derived from T cells, B-cell-depleted T cells, or PBMCs. Where HLA class I and class II types were available, the types were taken from metadata supplied by the sample provider, not from assay-based typing. The samples were drawn from two sources: the first 160 participants of the ongoing ImmuneRACE study, and 1,000 to 1,500 subjects contributed by 6 global collaborators. The repertoires were released in a freely available public database meant as a resource for research on the immune response to SARS-CoV-2. The research as a whole found: The amount of clinical and demographic metadata varied by source and participant and was provided uncurated.

Each collaborating institution followed its own protocols to collect whole blood in K2EDTA tubes. For TCRbeta analysis, collaborators shipped samples as frozen whole blood, isolated PBMCs, or DNA extracted from either of those sample types. The CDR3 spans 15 residues, from the cysteine through the phenylalanine. CDR3 DNA is the only sequence kept; it has 45 bases, read in frame from the first base. The germline V gene (reference sequence) yields MNHEY for CDR1 and SMNVEV for CDR2. The junction shows trimming of 4 bases on V and 0 bases on J, plus 10 bases between the germline ends. TCRbeta CDR3 regions were amplified from genomic DNA by means of the immunoSEQ Assay, a bias-controlled multiplex PCR. As for how the authors treated the data: Nucleated cell counts per sample were estimated from amplification of reference gene primers within the assay. To quantify the absolute abundance of each unique TCRbeta CDR3 rearrangement, sequence reads were collapsed and filtered. For each sample, productive Simpson clonality was calculated as the square root of Simpson's diversity index across productive rearrangements. Not all clones reach the TCRdb copy of this immuneACCESS table, which keeps in-frame sequences only. Checked studies attribute under half of the gap to unresolved V genes and leave the rest unexplained. From that table come the V and J calls and clone size; the DNA was used to work out D and trimming. The sample data list approximately 210,000 clones, and under 90% of these were observed just once. Less than 20% of the sample rests with the top ten.

The sequencing input was peripheral blood. The sequence was collected from a man younger than 45 with active or convalescent COVID-19. The chain is made from TRBV27 and TRBJ2-4; the D gene remains uncertain. The CDR3 protein is CASSSRLLAKNIQYF. The DNA reads TGTGCCAGCAGTTCGAGACTGTTAGCCAAAAACATTCAGTACTTC.